The 15 T cell receptor beta chains below come from one sample, sequenced in a study of regulatory T cells in long-lasting Graves disease. Time point here: persistent/refractory GD, antithyroid drugs over 5 years with positive TRAb. PBMC-derived RNA was used for the TCR library. With iRepertoire HTBI primers and Arm-PCR of CDR3 regions, TCR beta libraries were built. MiXCR, applied by TCRdb to the multiplex PCR reads, yields one record per CDR3 protein. This sample has hundreds of thousands of distinct CDR3 sequences, with roughly a fifth found just once. Sequences were derived from peripheral blood mononuclear cells (PBMCs), sampled when the disease was refractory, from a patient treated with antithyroid drugs. These receptors all stem from a female donor with Graves disease.

The sample holds many counts of this clonotype. V is TRBV6-1 and J is TRBJ1-5, with D tentatively TRBD1 (6 bases). V lost 7 bases, J lost 2 bases, and 18 bases lay in between. The CDR3 runs to 16 residues. Germline lookup yields CDR1 MNHNS and CDR2 SASEGT. The CDR3 protein is CASTPRDILGNQPQHF. CDR3 nucleotide sequence: TGTGCCAGCACCCCTCGGGACATCCTCGGCAATCAGCCCCAGCATTTT.

This chain uses TRBV7-2 with TRBJ1-2; 8 nucleotides agree with TRBD1. This CDR3 contains 15 residues. V was pared by 2 bases and J by 4 bases, with 6 bases of the junction left unmatched. Germline-derived CDR1 and CDR2 are SGHTA and FQGNSA. CDR3 DNA sequence: TGTGCCAGCAGCTTATCCGGGACAGGCCCCTATGGCTACACCTTC. The encoded protein is CASSLSGTGPYGYTF. The full variable domain, rest sourced from reference TRBV7-2 and TRBJ1-2, is GAGVSQSPSNKVTEKGKDVELRCDPISGHTALYWYRQSLGQGLEFLIYFQGNSAPDKSGLPSDRFSAERTGGSVSTLTIQRTQQEDSAVYLCASSLSGTGPYGYTFGSGTRLTVV.

The rearrangement joins TRBV11-1 to TRBJ2-7; possibly TRBD1 for D (6 bases). V was pared by 1 base and J by 4 bases, with 14 bases between. CDR3 length: 15 amino acids. CDR1 is SGHAT, CDR2 FQDESV, per germline (reference sequence). CDR3 in amino acids: CASSLGGRLSYEQYF. The CDR3 region has the DNA TGTGCCAGCAGCTTAGGGGGGCGCTTGTCGTACGAGCAGTACTTC.

The chain joins TRBV7-2 to TRBJ2-2; 11 nucleotides match TRBD1. The germline V gene has CDR1 SGHTA and CDR2 FQGNSA. The CDR3 is 17 residues long. Losses at the gene ends were 5 bases for V and 4 bases for J; bases not matched to a gene: 9. The CDR3 DNA follows: TGTGCCAGCAGCCAAAATCCGGGACAGGGGGTCACCGGGGAGCTGTTTTTT. Residues: CASSQNPGQGVTGELFF. Using reference TRBV7-2 and TRBJ2-2 for the parts outside the CDR3, the full variable domain is GAGVSQSPSNKVTEKGKDVELRCDPISGHTALYWYRQSLGQGLEFLIYFQGNSAPDKSGLPSDRFSAERTGGSVSTLTIQRTQQEDSAVYLCASSQNPGQGVTGELFFGEGSRLTVL.

This clonotype was counted at least ten times. This rearrangement joins TRBV7-3 to TRBJ2-1; tentative D call: TRBD2 (5 bases). The length of the CDR3 is 17 residues. Germline lookup yields CDR1 SGHTA and CDR2 FQGTGA. Between the trimmed V and J ends, which lost 1 base and 4 bases, there was a span of 17 bases. As DNA, the CDR3 is TGTGCCAGCAGCTTAAGAGGTACGGCGGACTCTTACAATGAGCAGTTCTTC. It codes for CASSLRGTADSYNEQFF.

With regard to this clonotype: At one of its ends the junction is not consistent with the germline gene, which may arise from a read error. The chain uses TRBV9 and TRBJ1-6, with D unclear. The CDR3 length is 15 residues. Looked up from germline, CDR1 is SGDLS and CDR2 is YYNGEE. The CDR3 spells CASSVEGSHNSPPHF. The CDR3 nucleotides read TGTGCCAGCAGCGTAGAAGGGTCGCATAATTCACCCCCCCACTTT.

This clonotype was found a few times. J is TRBJ1-2 and V is TRBV7-2; no reliable D call. The CDR3 contains 19 residues. Between the trimmed V and J ends, which lost 1 base and 0 bases, there was a span of 21 bases. From germline, CDR1 is SGHTA and CDR2 FQGNSA. CDR3 DNA: TGTGCCAGCAGCTTAGGTCAGCATACCCTAGCCCGCTCTAACTATGGCTACACCTTC. It yields the protein CASSLGQHTLARSNYGYTF.

This clonotype was picked up many times. The chain carries TRBV28 and TRBJ2-4; 9 bases line up with TRBD2. The junction had 12 bases not matched to a gene; V was cut back by 6 bases and J by 3 bases. The germline V gene encodes CDR1 MDHEN and CDR2 SYDVKM. This CDR3 has 17 residues. Here the CDR3 DNA reads TGTGCCAGCAGACTAGCGGGTATATTGAAGGGCAAAAACATTCAGTACTTC. Translation gives CASRLAGILKGKNIQYF.

The sample holds many counts of this clonotype. The rearrangement uses TRBV13 and TRBJ2-5; TRBD1 matches at 9 bases. Germline CDR1 reads PRHDT; CDR2 reads FYEKMQ (reference sequence). The CDR3 contains 13 residues. The ends lost 6 bases at V and 7 bases at J; junction bases unmatched: 6. The chain's CDR3 is CASSLQGAGTQYF. The CDR3, as DNA: TGTGCCAGCAGTCTACAGGGGGCAGGGACCCAGTACTTC. The full variable domain, rest sourced from reference TRBV13 and TRBJ2-5, is AAGVIQSPRHLIKEKRETATLKCYPIPRHDTVYWYQQGPGQDPQFLISFYEKMQSDKGSIPDRFSAQQFSDYHSELNMSSLELGDSALYFCASSLQGAGTQYFGPGTRLLVL.

The table lists this clonotype with many counts. The CDR3 region is CASTDDEGENEKLFF. Here the CDR3 DNA reads TGTGCCAGCACCGACGATGAGGGGGAGAATGAAAAACTGTTTTTT. The rearrangement uses TRBV6-1 and TRBJ1-4; D possibly corresponds to TRBD1 (6 bases). V dropped 7 bases and J dropped 5 bases, with 17 bases sitting between them. CDR3 size: 15 residues. In germline, CDR1 is MNHNS, CDR2 SASEGT.

The sample holds a few counts of this clonotype. V is TRBV7-2 and J is TRBJ2-1; D is undetermined. Germline-derived CDR1 and CDR2 are SGHTA and FQGNSA. V was cut by 4 bases and J by 8 bases, with 21 bases left in between. The CDR3 consists of 16 residues. The CDR3 spells CASSSSGPPIGYEQFF. Written as DNA, the CDR3 is TGTGCCAGCAGCTCCTCAGGACCTCCTATCGGGTATGAGCAGTTCTTC.

This clonotype was counted at least ten times. The gene calls are TRBV12-5 and TRBJ1-2; 8 nucleotides align to TRBD1. The V gene's germline CDR1 is LGHNT and CDR2 FRNRAP. This CDR3 contains 16 residues. V lost 2 bases and J lost 3; bases outside the gene matches: 8. DNA for the CDR3: TGTGCTAGTGGTTTGAAGCCAGGGGGCGTCTACTATGGCTACACCTTC. Protein product: CASGLKPGGVYYGYTF.

Only a few counts were recorded for this clonotype. The rearrangement links TRBV19 to TRBJ1-3; D may be TRBD1 (6 bases). The V gene lost 3 bases and the J gene lost 2 bases, with 17 bases spanning the gap. The germline CDR1 and CDR2 sequences are LNHDA and SQIVND (reference sequence). The CDR3 is made up of 17 amino acids. CDR3 sequence (DNA): TGTGCCAGTAGTATCACGGGGGGCGCGAGAACTGGAAACACCATATATTTT. This translates into CASSITGGARTGNTIYF.

The V call is TRBV5-1, the J call TRBJ1-2; D is ambiguous. The V gene's germline CDR1 is SGHRS and CDR2 YFSETQ. With 0 bases removed from V and 4 bases from J, the gap between germline ends came to 16 bases. This CDR3 comprises 16 residues. The CDR3 loop reads CASSLGLVPQVYGYTF. In DNA, the CDR3 is TGCGCCAGCAGCTTGGGATTAGTGCCCCAGGTCTATGGCTACACCTTC. The whole variable domain, remainder taken from reference TRBV5-1 and TRBJ1-2, is KAGVTQTPRYLIKTRGQQVTLSCSPISGHRSVSWYQQTPGQGLQFLFEYFSETQRNKGNFPGRFSGRQFSNSRSEMNVSTLELGDSALYLCASSLGLVPQVYGYTFGSGTRLTVV.

Regarding this clonotype: A much larger clone sits a single nucleotide away, making a read error possible. Likely a read error: the CDR3 ends without its conserved phenylalanine or tryptophan. The chain is built from TRBV20-1 and TRBJ2-5; weak D call: TRBD2 (6 bases). The germline CDR1 and CDR2 sequences are DFQATT and SNEGSKA (reference sequence). The CDR3 contains 12 residues. The ends were cut back, 6 bases at V and 5 bases at J, with 13 bases in the middle. The CDR3 DNA sequence: TGCAGTGCGGAGACGGCGGGGGAGACCCAGTACCTC. Its protein is CSAETAGETQYL.